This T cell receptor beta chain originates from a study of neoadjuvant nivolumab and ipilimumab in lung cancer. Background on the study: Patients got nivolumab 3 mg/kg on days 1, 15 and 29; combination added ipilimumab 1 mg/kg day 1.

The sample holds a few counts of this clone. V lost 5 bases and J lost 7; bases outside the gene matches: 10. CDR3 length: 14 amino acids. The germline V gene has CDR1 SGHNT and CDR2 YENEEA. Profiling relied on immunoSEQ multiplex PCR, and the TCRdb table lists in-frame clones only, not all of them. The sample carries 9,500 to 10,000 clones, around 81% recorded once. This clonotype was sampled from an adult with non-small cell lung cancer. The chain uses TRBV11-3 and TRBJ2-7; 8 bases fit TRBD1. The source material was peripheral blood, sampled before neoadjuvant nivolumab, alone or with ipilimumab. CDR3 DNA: TGTGCCAGCAGCCCCGGACAGGGATCCGAAGAGCAGTACTTC. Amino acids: CASSPGQGSEEQYF.